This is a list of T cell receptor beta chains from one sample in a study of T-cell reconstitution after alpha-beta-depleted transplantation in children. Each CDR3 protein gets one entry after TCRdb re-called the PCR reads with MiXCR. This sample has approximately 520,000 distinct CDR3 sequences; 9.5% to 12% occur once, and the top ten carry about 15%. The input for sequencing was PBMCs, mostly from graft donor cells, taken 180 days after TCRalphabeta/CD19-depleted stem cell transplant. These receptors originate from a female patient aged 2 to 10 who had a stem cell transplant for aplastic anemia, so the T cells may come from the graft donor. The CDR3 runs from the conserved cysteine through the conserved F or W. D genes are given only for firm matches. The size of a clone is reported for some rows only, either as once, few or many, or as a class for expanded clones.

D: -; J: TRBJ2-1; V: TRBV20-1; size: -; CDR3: CSAGSDRSYNEQFF; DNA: TGCAGTGCTGGATCTGACAGGTCCTACAATGAGCAGTTCTTC
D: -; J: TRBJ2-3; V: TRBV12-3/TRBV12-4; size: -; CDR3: CASSFTYTDTQYF; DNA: TGTGCCAGCAGTTTCACATACACAGATACGCAGTATTTT
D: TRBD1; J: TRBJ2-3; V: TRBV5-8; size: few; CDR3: CASRSVTGQGYTDTQYF; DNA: TGTGCCAGCAGGAGCGTGACGGGACAGGGTTACACAGATACGCAGTATTTT
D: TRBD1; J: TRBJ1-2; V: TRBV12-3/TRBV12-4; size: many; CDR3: CASSLDRDYYGYTF; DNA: TGTGCCAGCAGTTTGGACAGGGATTACTATGGCTACACCTTC
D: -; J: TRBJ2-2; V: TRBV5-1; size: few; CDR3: CASDQGQNTGELFF; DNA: TGCGCCAGCGACCAAGGACAGAACACCGGGGAGCTGTTTTTT
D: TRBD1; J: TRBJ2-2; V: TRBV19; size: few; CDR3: CASSFTGTGPGELFF; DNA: TGTGCCAGTAGTTTTACCGGGACAGGGCCCGGGGAGCTGTTTTTT
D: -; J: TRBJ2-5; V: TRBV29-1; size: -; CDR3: CSTGRPPNQETQYF; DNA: TGCAGCACGGGGAGACCACCGAACCAAGAGACCCAGTACTTC
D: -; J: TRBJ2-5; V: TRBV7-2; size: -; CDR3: CASSLLGPQETQYF; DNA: TGTGCCAGCAGTCTTCTAGGGCCACAAGAGACCCAGTACTTC
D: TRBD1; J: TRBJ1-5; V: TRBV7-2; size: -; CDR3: CASSLLGQPKGNQPQHF; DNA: TGTGCCAGCAGCTTATTGGGACAGCCAAAAGGGAATCAGCCCCAGCATTTT
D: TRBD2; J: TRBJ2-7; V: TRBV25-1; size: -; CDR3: CASSEWGTSASSYEQYF; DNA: TGTGCCAGCAGTGAATGGGGGACTAGCGCTAGCTCCTACGAGCAGTACTTC
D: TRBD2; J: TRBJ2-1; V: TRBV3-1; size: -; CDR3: CASSPSGRGNNEQFF; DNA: TGTGCCAGCAGCCCTAGCGGGAGAGGTAACAATGAGCAGTTCTTC
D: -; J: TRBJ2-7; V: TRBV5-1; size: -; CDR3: CASSLYRDSYEQYF; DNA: TGCGCCAGCAGCTTATACAGGGACTCCTACGAGCAGTACTTC
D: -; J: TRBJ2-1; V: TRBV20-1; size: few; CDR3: CSAREFDGRDNEQFF; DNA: TGCAGTGCTAGAGAGTTTGACGGAAGGGACAATGAGCAGTTCTTC
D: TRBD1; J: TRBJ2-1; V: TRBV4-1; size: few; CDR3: CASSQEARTGWGEQFF; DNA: TGCGCCAGCAGCCAAGAAGCTAGGACAGGGTGGGGTGAGCAGTTCTTC
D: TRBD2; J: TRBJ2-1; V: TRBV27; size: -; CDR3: CASRGGTSDRHEQFF; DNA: TGTGCCAGCAGAGGCGGTACTAGCGATCGGCATGAGCAGTTCTTC
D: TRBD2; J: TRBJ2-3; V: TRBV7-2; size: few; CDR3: CASSLQRTSGRTDTQYF; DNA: TGTGCCAGCAGCTTACAACGGACTAGCGGGCGAACAGATACGCAGTATTTT
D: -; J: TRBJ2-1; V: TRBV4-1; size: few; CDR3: CASSQDRASKDEQFF; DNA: TGCGCCAGCAGCCAAGATCGGGCTAGCAAGGATGAGCAGTTCTTC
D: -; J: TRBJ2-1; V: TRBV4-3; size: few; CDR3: CASSQPPGSLQFF; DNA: TGCGCCAGCAGCCAACCCCCCGGGTCTCTCCAGTTCTTC
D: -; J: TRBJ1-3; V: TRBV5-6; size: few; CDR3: CASSPWGHSGNTIYF; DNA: TGTGCCAGCAGCCCATGGGGGCACAGCGGAAACACCATATATTTT
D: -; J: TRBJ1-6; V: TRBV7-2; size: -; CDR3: CASSPKQPPGALHF; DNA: TGTGCCAGCAGTCCCAAACAGCCTCCTGGGGCCCTCCACTTT
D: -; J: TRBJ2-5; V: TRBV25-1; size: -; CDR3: CASSGGIKETQYF; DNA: TGTGCCAGCAGTGGGGGGATAAAAGAGACCCAGTACTTC
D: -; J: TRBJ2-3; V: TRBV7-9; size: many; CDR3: CASSLGGVGGPDTQYF; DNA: TGTGCCAGCAGCTTAGGAGGCGTGGGTGGTCCAGATACGCAGTATTTT
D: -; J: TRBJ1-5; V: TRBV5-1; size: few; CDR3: CASSPTGQNNQPQHF; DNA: TGCGCCAGCAGCCCGACCGGACAGAACAATCAGCCCCAGCATTTT
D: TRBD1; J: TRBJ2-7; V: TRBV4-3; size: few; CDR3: CASSQLGQGVRDEQYF; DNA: TGCGCCAGCAGCCAATTGGGACAGGGGGTCCGCGACGAGCAGTACTTC
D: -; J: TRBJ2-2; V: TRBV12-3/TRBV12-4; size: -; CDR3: CASSSRGVDTGELFF; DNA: TGTGCCAGCAGCAGCAGGGGGGTGGACACCGGGGAGCTGTTTTTT
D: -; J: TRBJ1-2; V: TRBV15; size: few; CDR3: CATSRDGGATGYTF; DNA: TGTGCCACCAGCAGAGACGGAGGGGCCACGGGCTACACCTTC
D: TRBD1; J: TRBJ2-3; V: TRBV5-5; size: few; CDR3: CASTLDRVGADTQYF; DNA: TGTGCCAGCACCTTGGACAGGGTCGGCGCAGATACGCAGTATTTT
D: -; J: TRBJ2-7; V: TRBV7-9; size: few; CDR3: CASSPPERFSYEQYF; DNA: TGTGCCAGCAGCCCACCCGAGAGATTTAGTTACGAGCAGTACTTC
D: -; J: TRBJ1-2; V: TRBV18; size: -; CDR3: CASSPYRDGYTF; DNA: TGTGCCAGCTCGCCATACAGAGATGGCTACACCTTC
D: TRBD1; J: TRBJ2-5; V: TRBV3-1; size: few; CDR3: CASRDRGSRETQYF; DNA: TGTGCCAGCCGGGACAGGGGTTCCCGAGAGACCCAGTACTTC
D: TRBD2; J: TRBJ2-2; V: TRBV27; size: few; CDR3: CASSSAGGSDTGELFF; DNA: TGTGCCAGCAGTTCGGCGGGGGGGTCGGACACCGGGGAGCTGTTTTTT
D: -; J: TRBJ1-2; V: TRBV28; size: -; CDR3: CASSPSNYGYTF; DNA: TGTGCCAGCAGTCCTTCTAACTATGGCTACACCTTC
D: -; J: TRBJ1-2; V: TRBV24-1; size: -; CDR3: CATPGRTPTNYGYTF; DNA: TGTGCCACCCCGGGCCGGACACCTACTAACTATGGCTACACCTTC
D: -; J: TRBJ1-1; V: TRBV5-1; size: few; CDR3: CASSSPLGSRAFF; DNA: TGCGCCAGCAGCTCCCCTCTGGGCTCCCGAGCTTTCTTT
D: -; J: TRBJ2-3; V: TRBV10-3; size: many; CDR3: CAISVRERSDTQYF; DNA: TGTGCCATCAGTGTAAGGGAGAGGTCAGATACGCAGTATTTT
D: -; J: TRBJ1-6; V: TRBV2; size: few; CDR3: CASSGQGFNSPLHF; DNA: TGTGCCAGCAGTGGTCAGGGCTTTAATTCACCCCTCCACTTT
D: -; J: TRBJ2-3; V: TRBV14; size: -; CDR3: CASSPHPSTDTQYF; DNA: TGTGCCAGCAGCCCACATCCTAGCACAGATACGCAGTATTTT
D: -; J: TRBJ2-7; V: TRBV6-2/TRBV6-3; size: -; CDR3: CASSTAIGGYSYEQYF; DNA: TGTGCCAGCAGTACCGCTATCGGCGGATACTCCTACGAGCAGTACTTC
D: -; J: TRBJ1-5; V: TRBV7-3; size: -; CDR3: CASSITQGQPQHF; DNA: TGTGCCAGCAGTATAACACAGGGACAGCCCCAGCATTTT
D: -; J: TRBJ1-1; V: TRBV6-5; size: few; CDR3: CASSYIIGGSEAFF; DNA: TGTGCCAGCAGTTATATTATCGGTGGATCTGAAGCTTTCTTT
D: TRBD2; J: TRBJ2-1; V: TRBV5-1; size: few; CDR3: CASSPKVAGVSYNEQFF; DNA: TGCGCCAGCAGCCCAAAGGTGGCGGGAGTCTCCTACAATGAGCAGTTCTTC
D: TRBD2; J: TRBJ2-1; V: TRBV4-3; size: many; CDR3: CASSRRTSGSSYNEQFF; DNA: TGCGCCAGCAGCCGTCGGACTAGCGGAAGCTCCTACAATGAGCAGTTCTTC
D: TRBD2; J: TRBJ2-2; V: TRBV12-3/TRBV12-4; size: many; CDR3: CASRLGRGGRAGELFF; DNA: TGTGCCAGCAGGCTTGGGCGGGGGGGCCGGGCCGGGGAGCTGTTTTTT
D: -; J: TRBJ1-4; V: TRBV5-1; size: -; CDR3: CASSFGQTSEKLFF; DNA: TGCGCCAGCAGCTTTGGGCAGACTTCTGAAAAACTGTTTTTT
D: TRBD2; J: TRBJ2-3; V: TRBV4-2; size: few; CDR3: CASSQDGIAGARLDTQYF; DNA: TGTGCCAGCAGCCAAGATGGTATAGCGGGAGCCCGCCTAGATACGCAGTATTTT
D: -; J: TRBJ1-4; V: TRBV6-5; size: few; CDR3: CASSYSNSGAKEKLFF; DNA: TGTGCCAGCAGTTACTCGAATTCGGGGGCTAAGGAAAAACTGTTTTTT
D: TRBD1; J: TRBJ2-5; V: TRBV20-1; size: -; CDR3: CSARNGGTGWETQYF; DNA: TGCAGTGCTAGAAATGGAGGGACAGGGTGGGAGACCCAGTACTTC
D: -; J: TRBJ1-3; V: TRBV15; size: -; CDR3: CATTGPGNTIYF; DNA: TGTGCCACCACGGGACCGGGAAACACCATATATTTT
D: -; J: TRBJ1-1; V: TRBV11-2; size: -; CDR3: CASSLEENTEAFF; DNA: TGTGCCAGCAGCTTAGAAGAGAATACTGAAGCTTTCTTT
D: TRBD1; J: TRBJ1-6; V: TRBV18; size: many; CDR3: CASSPGTGPSSPLHF; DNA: TGTGCCAGCTCACCAGGGACAGGGCCCAGTTCACCCCTCCACTTT
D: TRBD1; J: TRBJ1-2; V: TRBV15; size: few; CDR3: CATKIGTGGSNYGYTF; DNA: TGTGCCACCAAAATCGGGACAGGGGGATCTAACTATGGCTACACCTTC
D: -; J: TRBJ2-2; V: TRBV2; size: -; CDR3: CASSARGSGGELFF; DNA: TGTGCCAGCAGTGCAAGGGGCAGCGGCGGGGAGCTGTTTTTT
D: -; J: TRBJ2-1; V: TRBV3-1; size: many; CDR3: CASSQKTRNEQFF; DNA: TGTGCCAGCAGCCAAAAGACCAGAAATGAGCAGTTCTTC
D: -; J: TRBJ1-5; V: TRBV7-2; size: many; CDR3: CASSLAVGGNQPQHF; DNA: TGTGCCAGCAGCTTAGCGGTTGGGGGCAATCAGCCCCAGCATTTT
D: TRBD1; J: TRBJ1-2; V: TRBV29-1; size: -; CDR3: CSVTRQGVITPSGYTF; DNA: TGCAGCGTTACTAGACAGGGGGTGATCACCCCCTCGGGCTACACCTTC
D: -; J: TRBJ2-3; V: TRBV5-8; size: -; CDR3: CASSLRRRTRFTDTQYF; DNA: TGTGCCAGCAGCTTACGCCGGAGGACGAGATTCACAGATACGCAGTATTTT
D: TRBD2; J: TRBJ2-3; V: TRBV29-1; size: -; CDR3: CSVEGGYGLAGSSSTDTQYF; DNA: TGCAGCGTTGAAGGGGGATATGGACTAGCGGGTTCTTCTAGCACAGATACGCAGTATTTT